The 20 T cell receptor beta chains in this list originate from one sample, sequenced in a study of blood T cell repertoires in COVID-19. Profiled with immunoSEQ multiplex PCR; TCRdb holds only in-frame clones, not every one. The sample includes about 200,000 clones, 83% of them seen just once. The specimen was PBMCs or T cells enriched from blood (not recorded which). Every receptor here comes from a woman aged 45-60 years who had been exposed to COVID-19.

The CDR3 sequence: CSWSGNTGELFF. In DNA, the CDR3 is TGCAGTTGGAGCGGGAACACCGGGGAGCTGTTTTTT. The chain recombines TRBV29-1 with TRBJ2-2; possibly TRBD2 for D (5 bases). This CDR3 is built from 12 residues. Germline loops: CDR1 SQVTM, CDR2 ANQGSEA.

The V call is TRBV3-1 (or the pseudogene TRBV3-2), the J call TRBJ1-2; the D gene is possibly TRBD1 (5 bases). The CDR3 is made up of 14 amino acids. CDR1 and CDR2 from the germline V gene are LGHDT and YNNKEL (reference sequence). The V end lost 0 bases, the J end lost 8 bases, and 13 bases lay between the germline ends. CDR3 protein: CASSQDRGPQGYTF. CDR3 coding DNA: TGTGCCAGCAGCCAAGATAGGGGTCCGCAAGGCTACACCTTC.

The V call is TRBV3-1 (or the pseudogene TRBV3-2), the J call TRBJ1-1, with TRBD1 identical over 9 bases. CDR3 length: 14 residues. V dropped 5 bases and J dropped 3; count of bases not matched to a gene: 4. CDR1 and CDR2 (germline): LGHDT, YNNKEL (reference sequence). The CDR3 DNA reads as TGTGCCAGCAGCTTCCGGACAGGGGACACTGAAGCTTTCTTT. This encodes CASSFRTGDTEAFF.

The rearrangement joins TRBV19 to TRBJ2-1; tentative D call: TRBD2 (5 bases). Per the germline V gene, CDR1 is LNHDA and CDR2 is SQIVND (reference sequence). The CDR3 contains 14 residues. V was cut by 2 bases and J by 5 bases, with 10 bases left in between. The CDR3 spells CASSITPGDNEQFF. CDR3 in DNA: TGTGCCAGTAGTATAACCCCCGGGGACAATGAGCAGTTCTTC.

This chain uses TRBV15 with TRBJ2-5, with 12 bases matching TRBD2. CDR3 size: 17 residues. The V gene's germline CDR1 is LNHNV and CDR2 YYDKDF (reference sequence). The junction had 9 bases not matched to a gene; V was cut back by 3 bases and J by 4 bases. The CDR3 nucleotides read TGTGCCACCAGCAGGGGAGGGCTAGCGGGGGGGAGAGAGACCCAGTACTTC. Its protein is CATSRGGLAGGRETQYF.

The rearrangement joins TRBV4-1 to TRBJ2-7; 10 positions match TRBD2. The CDR3 is 16 residues long. The junction had 4 bases not matched to a gene; V was cut back by 0 bases and J by 2 bases. CDR1 is MGHRA and CDR2 is YSYEKL in the germline V gene. CDR3 region: CASSQDLAGGAYEQYF. CDR3 sequence (DNA): TGCGCCAGCAGCCAAGATTTAGCGGGGGGTGCCTACGAGCAGTACTTC.

This chain connects TRBV6-1 to TRBJ2-5, with D perhaps matching TRBD2 (6 bases). The germline V gene has CDR1 MNHNS and CDR2 SASEGT. The CDR3 spans 16 residues. The V end was cut by 0 bases, the J end by 5 bases, with 16 bases between. CDR3 loop: CASSEARGAGRETQYF. The CDR3 DNA follows: TGTGCCAGCAGTGAAGCGCGAGGGGCGGGGCGGGAGACCCAGTACTTC.

This clone was seen once. The J gene is TRBJ2-7, the V gene TRBV7-9, with D possibly matching TRBD2 (6 bases). The germline gives CDR1 SEHNR, CDR2 FQNEAQ (reference sequence). V was pared by 5 bases and J by 1 base, with 15 bases between. The CDR3 contains 15 residues. The CDR3 sequence: CASSLGGLRSYEQYF. The CDR3 nucleotides are TGTGCCAGCAGCCTTGGAGGGTTGAGGTCCTACGAGCAGTACTTC.

This sequence joins TRBV6-6 and TRBJ2-7; 8 positions match TRBD2. V lost 2 bases and J lost 0; bases outside the gene matches: 3. The CDR3 loop spans 15 amino acids. Per the germline V gene, CDR1 is MNHNY and CDR2 is SVGAGI (reference sequence). CDR3 amino acids: CASSYAGGFSYEQYF. The DNA for the CDR3 is TGTGCCAGCAGTTACGCGGGGGGCTTCTCCTACGAGCAGTACTTC.

V gene TRBV5-1 combines with J gene TRBJ1-1; 7 bases line up with TRBD1. Germline V gene lookup returns CDR1 SGHRS and CDR2 YFSETQ. J lost 8 bases, V lost 1 base, and 11 bases had no gene match. This CDR3 is built from 15 residues. The CDR3 DNA reads TGCGCCAGCAGCTTGTCATTAGGGGGCGTTTCGGAAGCTTTCTTT. It is translated as CASSLSLGGVSEAFF.

This chain connects TRBV12-5 to TRBJ1-1; 10 bases are a match to TRBD1. This CDR3 has 17 amino acids. Germline V gene lookup returns CDR1 LGHNT and CDR2 FRNRAP. Losses at the gene ends were 1 base for V and 3 bases for J; bases not matched to a gene: 8. The CDR3 DNA is TGTGCTAGTGGTTTGGCTGGCGGGACAGGGGCTGACACTGAAGCTTTCTTT. Its translation: CASGLAGGTGADTEAFF.

This clone was detected only once. The chain combines TRBV18 with TRBJ1-3, with D tentatively TRBD1 (5 bases). Trimming removed 3 bases at V and 8 bases at J, with 20 bases between. This CDR3 is 16 amino acids long. Germline assignment: CDR1 KGHSH and CDR2 LQKENI. In DNA form, the CDR3 reads TGTGCCAGCTCACCTGGGGTCGACACAGGTCGTCACACCATATATTTT. It codes for CASSPGVDTGRHTIYF.

The table lists this clone with a count of one. The chain uses TRBV7-6 and TRBJ1-1; no clear D. Germline lookup yields CDR1 SGHVS and CDR2 FNYEAQ. Trimming cost V 1 base and J 5 bases, with 14 bases left between them. The CDR3 runs to 15 residues. CDR3 sequence: CASSLGGGVGTEAFF. The CDR3 nucleotides are TGTGCCAGCAGCTTAGGTGGCGGGGTTGGAACTGAAGCTTTCTTT.

This clone was seen a single time. This chain links TRBV12-3 or TRBV12-4 with TRBJ1-1; 8 bases agree with TRBD1. V dropped 6 bases and J dropped 7; count of bases not matched to a gene: 7. This CDR3 has 13 amino acids. Here the CDR3 DNA reads TGTGCCAGCAGCCGTCCGACAGGGGATGAAGCTTTCTTT. The encoded protein is CASSRPTGDEAFF.

This clone appeared once. V gene TRBV2 combines with J gene TRBJ2-3; 8 nucleotides match TRBD2. The CDR3 runs 16 residues. J was trimmed by 3 bases and V by 9 bases; bases with no gene match: 14. Germline CDR1 is SNHLY and CDR2 is FYNNEI. CDR3 sequence (DNA): TGTGCCAGAGACCGCATCGGGACTAGGGAGACAGATACGCAGTATTTT. This gives the protein CARDRIGTRETDTQYF.

This chain links TRBV13 with TRBJ1-1; maybe TRBD1 (6 bases). The V and J ends lost 7 bases and 5 bases respectively, with 11 bases between them. The CDR3 sequence is 12 residues long. Germline V gene data show CDR1 as PRHDT and CDR2 as FYEKMQ (reference sequence). The CDR3 protein is CASKQGGTEAFF. The CDR3 DNA reads as TGTGCCAGCAAACAGGGTGGGACTGAAGCTTTCTTT.

J is TRBJ1-2 and V is TRBV9; the match to TRBD1 covers 9 bases. Germline loops: CDR1 SGDLS, CDR2 YYNGEE. This CDR3 comprises 14 residues. V dropped 4 bases and J dropped 8; count of bases not matched to a gene: 9. The CDR3 protein is CASSRYGQGRGYTF. CDR3 in DNA: TGTGCCAGCAGCAGATACGGACAGGGGCGCGGCTACACCTTC.

The V and J genes are TRBV5-1 and TRBJ1-2; 8 nucleotides align to TRBD1. The germline gives CDR1 SGHRS, CDR2 YFSETQ. J gave up 7 bases and V 2 bases, and 16 bases lay outside the gene matches. This CDR3 contains 17 residues. The chain's CDR3 is CASSFTGTGDPTAGYTF. CDR3 coding DNA: TGCGCCAGCAGCTTCACCGGGACAGGCGACCCTACCGCTGGCTACACCTTC.

The CDR3 region is CASRLDIREQYF. Written as DNA, the CDR3 is TGTGCCAGCAGGCTTGACATCCGCGAGCAGTACTTC. This chain links TRBV2 with TRBJ2-7; D is undetermined. V was shortened by 6 bases and J by 6 bases, with 12 bases between the two germline ends. The CDR3 length is 12 residues. Germline CDR1 is SNHLY and CDR2 is FYNNEI.

This clone came up once. V gene TRBV2 combines with J gene TRBJ1-5, with TRBD1 identical over 9 bases. CDR3 length equals 13 residues. V trimming: 4 bases; J trimming: 6 bases; junction bases outside the gene matches: 1. CDR1 and CDR2 from the germline V gene are SNHLY and FYNNEI. The CDR3 region has the DNA TGTGCCAGCAGTGTGACAGGGGGTCAGCCCCAGCATTTT. Amino acids: CASSVTGGQPQHF.